This T cell receptor beta chain appears in the sequencing data of a study of T cell responses to AZD1222 COVID-19 vaccine. Whole-study context: Analyses pooled second doses at about 4 or about 12 weeks.

Concerning this clone itself: Its antigen is currently unknown.

V gave up 4 bases and J gave up 5 bases, with 20 bases separating them. The CDR3 covers 17 residues. From germline, CDR1 is KGHDR and CDR2 SFDVKD. Study-wide results and limits: Spike-specific TCR breadth and depth went up after people got two AZD1222 doses.

Here immunoSEQ multiplex PCR was the method, and the copy in TCRdb shows in-frame clones only, minus some. The table lists about 100,000 clones, about 89% of them singletons, with over 15% in the top ten. Sequencing was performed on peripheral blood, taken on day 0 of AZD1222 vaccination. The J gene is TRBJ2-1, the V gene TRBV24-1; the D gene is possibly TRBD2 (7 bases). The sequence came from an adult in good health. In DNA, the CDR3 is TGTGCCACCAGTGACCGTATGACAGGTGGGGGGGACAATGAGCAGTTCTTC. This encodes CATSDRMTGGGDNEQFF.